This T cell receptor beta chain emerged from a study of T cells in women clearing cervical HPV infection. The trim removed 5 bases at V and 3 bases at J, leaving 5 bases unmatched. The CDR3 length is 15 residues. Germline CDR1 is SGHTA and CDR2 is FQGTGA. To note about this clone: Its specificity is not known. The read finishes 3 residues shy of the CDR3 end, and the germline J gene is used to complete it.

The table came from immunoSEQ multiplex PCR; TCRdb's copy has only in-frame clones and leaves some out. The sample table sets out 30,000 to 35,000 clones. Study conclusions and caveats: T-cell numbers per sample were unknown and may explain richness differences.

This chain connects TRBV7-3 to TRBJ2-3; TRBD2 aligns across 10 bases. The sequenced sample was blood buffy coat. The receptor comes from a woman between 18 and 69 years old with a cervical HPV16 infection that either progressed to CIN3+ or cleared (not recorded which). The part of the CDR3 DNA that was read is TGTGCCAGCAGCGCTCCTAGCGGGAGTACAGATACG. Translating gives CASSAPSGSTDT. The entire CDR3 protein is CASSAPSGSTDTQYF. The full variable domain, in which reference TRBV7-3 and TRBJ2-3 provide the parts outside the CDR3, is GAGVSQTPSNKVTEKGKYVELRCDPISGHTALYWYRQSLGQGPEFLIYFQGTGAADDSGLPNDRFFAVRPEGSVSTLKIQRTERGDSAVYLCASSAPSGSTDTQYFGPGTRLTVL.